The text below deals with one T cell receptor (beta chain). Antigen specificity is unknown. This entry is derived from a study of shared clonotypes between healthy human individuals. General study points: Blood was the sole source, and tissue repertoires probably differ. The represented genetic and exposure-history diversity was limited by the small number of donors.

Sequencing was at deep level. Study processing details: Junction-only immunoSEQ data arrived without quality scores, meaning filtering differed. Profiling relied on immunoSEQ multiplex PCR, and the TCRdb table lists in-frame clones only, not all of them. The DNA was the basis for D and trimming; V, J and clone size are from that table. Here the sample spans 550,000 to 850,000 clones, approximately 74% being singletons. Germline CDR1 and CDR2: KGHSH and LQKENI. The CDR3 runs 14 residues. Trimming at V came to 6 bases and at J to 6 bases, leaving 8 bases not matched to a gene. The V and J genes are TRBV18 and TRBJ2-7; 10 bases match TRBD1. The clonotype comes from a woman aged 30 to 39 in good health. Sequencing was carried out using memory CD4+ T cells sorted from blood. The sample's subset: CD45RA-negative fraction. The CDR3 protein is CASSPGTGVREQYF. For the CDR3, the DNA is TGTGCCAGCTCGCCCGGGACAGGGGTCCGCGAGCAGTACTTC.